Below are 5 T cell receptor beta chains sequenced from a single sample in a study of beta chain features in type 1 diabetes. Overall study findings and caveats: Moderate yet significant TCRB CDR3 shortening was seen in Type 1 diabetes patients in all four CD4+ subsets.

The whole isolated RNA underwent reverse transcription, so sequencing captured expressed TCRB transcripts. Only in-frame clones appear in the TCRdb table, and some are missing; sequencing was by immunoSEQ multiplex PCR. The table includes under 350,000 clones, 14% detected once. These receptors have no known antigen. The specimen sequenced was naive CD4+ T cells from blood. These receptors came from a young man with type 1 diabetes.

The chain carries TRBV2 and TRBJ2-5; tentative D call: TRBD1 (5 bases). Per germline, CDR1 SNHLY and CDR2 FYNNEI. V was clipped by 6 bases and J by 5 bases, with 10 bases between them. The CDR3 is 12 residues long. The DNA of the CDR3 is TGTGCCAGCAGCCAGGGCTTCGAGACCCAGTACTTC. Its protein is CASSQGFETQYF.

This clone was seen a few times. This rearrangement joins TRBV9 to TRBJ1-3; no clear D. The V gene's germline CDR1 is SGDLS and CDR2 YYNGEE. The V and J ends lost 0 bases and 4 bases respectively, with 14 bases between them. The CDR3 has 16 amino acids. The CDR3 here is CASSVGRYPEGNTIYF. CDR3 coding DNA: TGTGCCAGCAGCGTAGGTCGGTACCCGGAGGGAAACACCATATATTTT.

This rearrangement joins TRBV7-2 to TRBJ2-3; tentatively, D is TRBD2 (6 bases). The CDR3 spans 14 residues. Looked up from germline, CDR1 is SGHTA and CDR2 is FQGNSA. With 9 bases removed from V and 4 bases from J, the gap between germline ends came to 17 bases. The CDR3 DNA sequence: TGTGCCAGTGGGACTCGCGCCCTTTCAGATACGCAGTATTTT. Its protein is CASGTRALSDTQYF.

The rearrangement links TRBV5-1 to TRBJ2-1; 10 bases are shared with TRBD1. Per the germline V gene, CDR1 is SGHRS and CDR2 is YFSETQ. This CDR3 is built from 15 residues. V lost 3 bases, J lost 3 bases, and 3 bases stayed unmatched. CDR3 bases: TGCGCCAGCAGCTCTCGGACAGGGGGCTACAATGAGCAGTTCTTC. Its translation is CASSSRTGGYNEQFF.

The genes are TRBV5-1 and TRBJ2-5; 8 bases map to TRBD2. This CDR3 spans 15 amino acids. V lost 4 bases, J lost 5 bases, and 10 bases stayed unmatched. Per germline, CDR1 SGHRS and CDR2 YFSETQ. CDR3 coding DNA: TGCGCCAGCAGCAATCCGGGAGGGCCTTGGGAGACCCAGTACTTC. As protein: CASSNPGGPWETQYF.